The present T cell receptor (beta chain) was sequenced within a study of blood T cells in healthy people across ages (dated by TCRdb to about 2015). Regarding the complete study: In model experiments, template switching captured about one uniquely barcoded TCR beta cDNA molecule for every two T cells. To avoid experimental bias, donors of different ages were spread randomly across the sequencing lanes. For two donors (one aged 18 to 29 and one aged 80 or older), the study analyzed two additional independent replicas of 1 million unique cDNA reads from the same blood draw. Age-related changes in TCR beta repertoire diversity were measured in the study by deep sequencing normalized with unique cDNA molecular identifiers. Four age groups were formed from the donors: young (average approximately 17 years), middle-aged (around 40), aged (roughly 58) and long-lived (approximately 80). Here is what the overall study found, with its caveats: The percentage of naive T cells measured by flow cytometry correlated strongly with observed TCR beta diversity. As age increased, observed TCR beta diversity per million T cells dropped in a roughly linear way, and a significant reduction was already evident by age 40. Estimates of total diversity from one million sequenced T cells were regarded as lower bounds and underestimates. Bulk unsorted PBMC profiling prevented conclusive comparison of naive and antigen-experienced compartments. Donor CMV infection status was unknown, potentially confounding age-related changes in expanded clonotypes. Compared with the aged group, the long-lived group had more naive CD4+ T cells, fewer expanded clones and increased TCR diversity, a pattern suggesting age selection.

CDR3 length: 11 amino acids, cysteine to phenylalanine. The CDR3 DNA has 33 bases and is translated from base 1. Reading the germline V gene (reference sequence) gives CDR1 DFQATT and CDR2 SNEGSKA. Systemically healthy Caucasian individuals from Russia, around 38 in total and aged roughly 6 to 90 years, were included as donors. Each donor gave around 9.5 milliliters of peripheral blood, collected into EDTA-treated Vacutainer tubes. Ficoll-Paque density-gradient centrifugation was used to isolate PBMCs, with at least 7 million per sample. Total RNA was extracted from PBMCs with Trizol reagent, with at least 5 micrograms obtained per sample. For every donor, an aliquot of PBMCs went through flow cytometry to measure the percentages of naive CD45RAhigh/CD27high T cells. Preparation of the library involved 5' RACE. Sequenced using an Illumina HiSeq 2500. The second PCR ran for about 7 to 11 cycles and used a J-beta primer mix along with a sample-barcoded 5' primer. Each TCR beta cDNA molecule received a unique molecular identifier from a template-switch 5' adaptor carrying 12 random nucleotides. At least 2.5 million CDR3-containing paired-end reads were obtained from each sample. First-strand cDNA synthesis was performed from all RNA using the Mint cDNA synthesis kit, with priming by a TRBC-specific oligonucleotide. After uracil-DNA glycosylase treatment, a first 18-cycle PCR used universal primers M1SS and BC2_uni_R on all cDNA. Regarding the original processing steps: Normalization of each sample was performed by random selection of 1 million high-quality reads, each carrying a distinct molecular identifier. Reads sharing molecular identifiers were discarded rather than binned into consensus sequences. CDR3 identification, clonotype clustering and error correction used MiTCR with a Q25 quality threshold and the strictest error-elimination algorithm. A nonparametric unseen species model with Euler transformation was used to estimate lower-bound total TCR beta diversity. The public reads were run again by TCRdb, first through fastp at Q25 and then through MiXCR, and only productive beta chains were kept. Duplicate CDR3 protein sequences are folded into a single record with the most common DNA and genes. The V and J calls here are based on TCRdb, not the publication. This sample holds about 800,000 distinct CDR3 sequences; roughly 64% were observed only once. The biggest ten clones account for roughly 22% of the sample.

Comment on this clonotype: The antigen it recognizes is unknown. Per-base quality was not reported, and no clone a single base away is much larger than it.

The clonotype comes from a man aged 25 to 40 in good health. Rearrangement joined TRBV20-1 to TRBJ1-2; there is no confident call for the D gene. Material: blood. The encoded CDR3 is CRTRVRSGYTF. The DNA sequence follows: TGCAGAACCCGGGTGAGGAGTGGCTACACCTTC.